The rows below give T cell receptor beta chains drawn from one sample of a study of control samples from healthy donors and cancer patients. TCRdb's table, derived via immunoSEQ multiplex PCR, lists solely in-frame clones and lacks some. Its table records 150,000 to 200,000 clones. The specimen sequenced was blood. Receptor source: a woman aged 25 to 39 in good health. The CDR3 runs from the conserved cysteine through the conserved F or W. A D gene is named only where the DNA matches it firmly.

v_gene,d_gene,j_gene,CDR3aa,CDR3nt
TRBV6-2/TRBV6-3,-,TRBJ2-3,CASSYVTDTDTQYF,TGTGCCAGCAGTTACGTTACAGACACAGATACGCAGTATTTT
TRBV3-1/TRBV3-2,TRBD2,TRBJ2-1,CASSQISGVTEQFF,TGTGCCAGCAGCCAGATTAGCGGGGTAACTGAGCAGTTCTTC
TRBV19,TRBD1,TRBJ1-1,CASTIDRGNTEAFF,TGTGCCAGTACTATTGACAGGGGAAACACTGAAGCTTTCTTT
TRBV5-1,TRBD2,TRBJ2-1,CASSQSGAWGDEQFF,TGCGCCAGCAGCCAAAGCGGGGCCTGGGGGGATGAGCAGTTCTTC
TRBV24-1,-,TRBJ2-3,CATSVQGASTDTQYF,TGTGCCACCAGTGTTCAAGGGGCTAGCACAGATACGCAGTATTTT
TRBV9,-,TRBJ2-4,CASSADYSRSSKNIQYF,TGTGCCAGCAGCGCGGACTATTCTCGTTCCTCCAAAAACATTCAGTACTTC
TRBV5-1,TRBD2,TRBJ2-7,CASSLVSGGEQYF,TGCGCCAGCAGCTTGGTTAGCGGGGGCGAGCAGTACTTC
TRBV30,-,TRBJ2-5,CALRGARRETQYF,TGTGCCTTACGGGGAGCTAGAAGAGAGACCCAGTACTTC
TRBV28,TRBD1,TRBJ1-5,CASSSDGTGGNQPQHF,TGTGCCAGCAGTTCAGACGGGACAGGGGGCAATCAGCCCCAGCATTTT
TRBV7-9,TRBD1,TRBJ2-7,CASSSPGQTGAYEQYF,TGTGCCAGCAGCTCCCCGGGACAGACAGGGGCCTACGAGCAGTACTTC
TRBV6-2/TRBV6-3,-,TRBJ1-1,CASSWSGKTEAFF,TGTGCCAGCAGTTGGAGTGGAAAAACTGAAGCTTTCTTT
TRBV28,-,TRBJ2-7,CASEEEVRYEQYF,TGTGCCAGCGAGGAAGAGGTTCGCTACGAGCAGTACTTC
TRBV18,-,TRBJ1-1,CASSPREGRNTEAFF,TGTGCCAGCTCACCTCGGGAGGGTCGGAACACTGAAGCTTTCTTT
TRBV11-3,-,TRBJ2-4,CASSFGTKNIQYF,TGTGCCAGCAGCTTCGGAACCAAAAACATTCAGTACTTC
TRBV5-1,-,TRBJ2-3,CASSPDKKRGDTQYF,TGCGCCAGCAGCCCTGACAAGAAGAGGGGTGATACGCAGTATTTT
TRBV24-1,TRBD1,TRBJ2-5,CATSENGGQGALTQYF,TGTGCCACCAGTGAAAACGGCGGACAGGGGGCGCTGACCCAGTACTTC
TRBV19,-,TRBJ2-7,CASSIRRGATYEQYF,TGTGCCAGTAGTATCCGGAGGGGAGCTACCTACGAGCAGTACTTC
TRBV5-4,TRBD1,TRBJ1-1,CASSPRDRYTEAFF,TGTGCCAGCAGCCCCCGGGACAGGTACACTGAAGCTTTCTTT
TRBV7-9,-,TRBJ2-3,CASSLNSIGAGDTQYF,TGTGCCAGCAGCTTAAATTCGATAGGGGCTGGAGATACGCAGTATTTT
TRBV24-1,-,TRBJ1-5,CATSDLTGDQPQHF,TGTGCCACCAGTGATTTAACGGGAGACCAGCCCCAGCATTTT
TRBV7-8,TRBD1,TRBJ2-7,CASSPGTGSGEQYF,TGTGCCAGCAGCCCCGGGACAGGGAGTGGCGAGCAGTACTTC
TRBV9,-,TRBJ1-3,CASSPWEGTGNTIYF,TGTGCCAGCAGCCCTTGGGAAGGGACTGGAAACACCATATATTTT
TRBV28,TRBD1,TRBJ1-4,CASRDRAIREKLFF,TGTGCCAGCAGGGACAGGGCCATAAGGGAAAAACTGTTTTTT
TRBV6-5,-,TRBJ1-1,CASSIRSEAFF,TGTGCCAGCAGCATAAGGTCGGAAGCTTTCTTT
TRBV12-3/TRBV12-4,-,TRBJ2-1,CASSLRLYNEQFF,TGTGCCAGCAGTCTCCGCTTATACAATGAGCAGTTCTTC
TRBV3-1/TRBV3-2,-,TRBJ1-2,CASSQDSGNYGYTF,TGTGCCAGCAGCCAAGACTCCGGGAACTATGGCTACACCTTC
TRBV6-5,-,TRBJ2-3,CASTRDATDTQYF,TGTGCCAGCACACGGGACGCCACAGATACGCAGTATTTT